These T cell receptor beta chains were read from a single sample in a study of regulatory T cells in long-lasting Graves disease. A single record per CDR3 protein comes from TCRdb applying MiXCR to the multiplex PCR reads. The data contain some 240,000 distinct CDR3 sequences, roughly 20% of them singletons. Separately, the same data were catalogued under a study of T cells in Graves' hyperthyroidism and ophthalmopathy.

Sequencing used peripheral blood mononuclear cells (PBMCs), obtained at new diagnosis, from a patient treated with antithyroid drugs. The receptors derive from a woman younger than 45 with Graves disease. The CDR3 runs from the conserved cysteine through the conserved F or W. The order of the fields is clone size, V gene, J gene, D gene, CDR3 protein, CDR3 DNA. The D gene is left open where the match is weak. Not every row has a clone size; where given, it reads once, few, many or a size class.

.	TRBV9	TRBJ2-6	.	CASSVGGQISSGANVLTF	TGTGCCAGCAGCGTAGGTGGGCAGATTAGCTCTGGGGCCAACGTCCTGACTTTC
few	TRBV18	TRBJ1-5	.	CASSLSGPGEYSNQPQHF	TGTGCCAGCTCACTCTCGGGCCCCGGTGAATATAGTAACCAGCCCCAGCATTTT
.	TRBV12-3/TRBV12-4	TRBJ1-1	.	CASSLWTANPNTEAFF	TGTGCCAGCAGCCTTTGGACAGCGAATCCAAACACTGAAGCTTTCTTT
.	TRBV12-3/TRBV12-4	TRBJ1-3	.	CASSEAGGQYSGNTIYF	TGTGCCAGCAGTGAAGCGGGGGGCCAATACTCTGGAAACACCATATATTTT
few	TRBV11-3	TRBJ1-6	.	CASSLTSNRRSSYNSPLHF	TGTGCCAGCAGCTTAACTAGTAACCGGAGGAGCTCCTATAATTCACCCCTCCACTTT
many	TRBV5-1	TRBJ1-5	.	CASSLLGPNQPQHF	TGTGCCAGCAGCTTGCTGGGCCCCAATCAGCCCCAGCATTTT
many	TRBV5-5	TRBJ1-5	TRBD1	CASSPLTGGSNQPQHF	TGTGCCAGCAGCCCATTGACAGGGGGAAGCAATCAGCCCCAGCATTTT
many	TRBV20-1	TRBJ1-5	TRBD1	CSARADIDRGSRANQPQHF	TGCAGTGCTAGAGCGGACATAGACAGGGGTAGTAGGGCCAATCAGCCCCAGCATTTT
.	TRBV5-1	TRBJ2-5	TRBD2	CASSLRSGRGEETQYF	TGCGCCAGCAGCTTGCGTAGCGGGAGAGGGGAAGAGACCCAGTACTTC
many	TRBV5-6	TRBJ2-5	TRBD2	CASSLLGREQETQYF	TGTGCCAGCAGCTTGTTGGGGAGGGAGCAAGAGACCCAGTACTTC
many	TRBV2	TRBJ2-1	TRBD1	CAIRDRGRNEQFF	TGTGCCATCCGGGACAGGGGGCGAAATGAGCAGTTCTTC
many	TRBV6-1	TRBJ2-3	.	CASSLEPSGRRTDTQYF	TGTGCCAGCAGCTTAGAGCCGAGCGGGCGTCGCACAGATACGCAGTATTTT
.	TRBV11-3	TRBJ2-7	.	CASSLRGTGQYF	TGTGCCAGCAGCTTAAGAGGGACGGGGCAGTACTTC
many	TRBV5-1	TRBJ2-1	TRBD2	CASSLASGGSYNEQFF	TGCGCCAGCAGCTTGGCCTCGGGAGGCTCCTACAATGAGCAGTTCTTC
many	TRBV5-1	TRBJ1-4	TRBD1	CASSAPGQNEKLFF	TGCGCCAGCAGCGCCCCGGGACAGAATGAAAAACTGTTTTTT
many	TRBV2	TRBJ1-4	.	CASSEAQVNNEKLFF	TGTGCCAGCAGTGAAGCACAGGTGAATAATGAAAAACTGTTTTTT
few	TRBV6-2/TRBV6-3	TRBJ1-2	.	CASSYSQATMDGYTF	TGTGCCAGCAGTTACTCTCAGGCGACCATGGATGGCTACACCTTC
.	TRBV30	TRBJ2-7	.	CAWTSSYEQYF	TGTGCCTGGACCAGCTCCTACGAGCAGTACTTC
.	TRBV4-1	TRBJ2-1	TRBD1	CASSLATGAYNEQFF	TGCGCCAGCAGCCTGGCGACAGGGGCCTACAATGAGCAGTTCTTC
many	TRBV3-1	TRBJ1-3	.	CASSGRSGNTIYF	TGTGCCAGTTCCGGGCGCTCTGGAAACACCATATATTTT
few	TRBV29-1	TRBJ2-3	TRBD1	CSGALFSGTGITDTQYF	TGCAGCGGCGCTCTCTTTTCCGGGACAGGGATAACAGATACGCAGTATTTT
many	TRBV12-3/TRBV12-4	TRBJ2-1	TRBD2	CASSPASGGGNEQFF	TGTGCCAGCAGCCCTGCTAGCGGGGGGGGTAATGAGCAGTTCTTC
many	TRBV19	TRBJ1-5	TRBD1	CASSNHKGAGSNQPQHF	TGTGCCAGTAGCAACCATAAGGGGGCCGGTAGCAATCAGCCCCAGCATTTT
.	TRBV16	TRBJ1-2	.	CASSPIIKAGTNYGYTF	TGTGCCAGCAGCCCTATTATAAAGGCAGGGACTAACTATGGCTACACCTTC
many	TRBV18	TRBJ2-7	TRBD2	CASSPWASGSDEQYF	TGTGCCAGCTCACCCTGGGCTAGCGGGAGCGACGAGCAGTACTTC
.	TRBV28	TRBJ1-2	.	CASSPSTGYYGYTF	TGTGCCAGCAGTCCGTCAACAGGATACTATGGCTACACCTTC
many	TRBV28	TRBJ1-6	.	CASSYHRVRGNSPLHF	TGTGCCAGCAGTTACCACAGGGTCAGGGGAAATTCACCCCTCCACTTT
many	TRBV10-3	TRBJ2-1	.	CAISEKNEQFF	TGTGCCATCAGCGAAAAAAATGAGCAGTTCTTC
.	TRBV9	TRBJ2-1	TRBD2	CASTLGGVMDEQFF	TGTGCCAGCACCCTCGGGGGGGTTATGGATGAGCAGTTCTTC
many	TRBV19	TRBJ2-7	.	CASSPSSGIDTYEQYF	TGTGCCAGTAGTCCAAGTTCGGGGATTGATACCTACGAGCAGTACTTC
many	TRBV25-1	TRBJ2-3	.	CASSDSQGAGTDTQYF	TGTGCCAGCAGTGACTCCCAAGGGGCAGGCACAGATACGCAGTATTTT
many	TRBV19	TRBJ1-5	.	CASSVAGNQPQHF	TGTGCCAGTAGTGTGGCGGGCAATCAGCCCCAGCATTTT
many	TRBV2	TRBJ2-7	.	CASSLRALLSYEQYF	TGTGCCAGCAGTCTCAGGGCCCTCTTGTCTTACGAGCAGTACTTC
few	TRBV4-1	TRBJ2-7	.	CASSQGRLARGGGEQYF	TGCGCCAGCAGCCAAGGAAGACTAGCTCGAGGGGGAGGCGAGCAGTACTTC
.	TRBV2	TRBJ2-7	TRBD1	CASSEAGDRFSYEQYF	TGTGCCAGCAGTGAAGCAGGGGACAGGTTCTCCTACGAGCAGTACTTC
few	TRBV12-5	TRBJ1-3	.	CASGLSKKDISNSGNTIYF	TGTGCTAGTGGTTTGTCAAAGAAAGACATCTCTAACTCTGGAAACACCATATATTTT
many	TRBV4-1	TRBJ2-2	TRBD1	CASSQATLFTQGSGELFF	TGCGCCAGCAGCCAAGCCACACTCTTTACACAGGGGTCCGGGGAGCTGTTTTTT
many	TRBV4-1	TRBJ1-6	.	CASSQQPTLDNSPLHF	TGCGCCAGCAGCCAGCAACCGACGCTAGATAATTCACCCCTCCACTTT